Listed below are T cell receptor beta chains from one sample, sequenced in a study of blood T cell repertoires in COVID-19. Data came from immunoSEQ multiplex PCR; TCRdb stores just in-frame clones and leaves some out. The table shows about 310,000 clones, with around 84% occurring only once. The specimen sequenced was peripheral blood. The receptors derive from a man aged 70 or older with acute or convalescent COVID-19. The CDR3 runs from the conserved cysteine through the conserved F or W. A D gene is named only where the DNA matches it firmly. Rows give clone size only sometimes, using once, few, many, or a class for an expanded clone.

D gene,V gene,J gene,clone size,CDR3 DNA,CDR3 protein
.,TRBV6-2/TRBV6-3,TRBJ2-7,once,TGTGCCAGCAGTTCAGGGGGGAAGAGCTACGAGCAGTACTTC,CASSSGGKSYEQYF
TRBD1,TRBV6-5,TRBJ1-1,.,TGTGCCACGAAGGACAGGGCTGATGAAGCTTTCTTT,CATKDRADEAFF
TRBD2,TRBV5-6,TRBJ2-1,.,TGTGCCAGCAGGCCAAAACTGACTAGCGGGAGGTACAATGAGCAGTTCTTC,CASRPKLTSGRYNEQFF
TRBD2,TRBV5-5,TRBJ2-5,.,TGTGCCAGCAGGTCGACTAGCGGGGGTGAGACCCAGTACTTC,CASRSTSGGETQYF
.,TRBV19,TRBJ1-3,few,TGTGCCAGTAGTATCGACCTGGACTATCGGGGAAACACCATATATTTT,CASSIDLDYRGNTIYF
TRBD2,TRBV2,TRBJ2-2,.,TGTGCCAGCCGGACTAGCGCAAAGTCCGGGGAGCTGTTTTTT,CASRTSAKSGELFF
.,TRBV27,TRBJ1-2,.,TGTGCCAGCAGTTTATCGTGGGGGGATGGTGGCTACACCTTC,CASSLSWGDGGYTF
TRBD1,TRBV5-5,TRBJ1-5,.,TGTGCCAGCAGTTGGGACAGGGATCAGCCCCAGCATTTT,CASSWDRDQPQHF
TRBD1,TRBV5-1,TRBJ2-5,.,TGCGCCAGCACCGACAGGGTGAGCGAAGGGACCCAGTACTTC,CASTDRVSEGTQYF
TRBD1,TRBV11-1,TRBJ1-2,.,TGTGCCAGCAGCTACCAACCGGGACAGGACTATGGCTACACCTTC,CASSYQPGQDYGYTF
.,TRBV11-3,TRBJ2-2,.,TGTGCCAGCAGCTTGACTAGGGGGGAGCTGTTTTTT,CASSLTRGELFF